This TCR beta chain emerged from a study of T-cell memory formation after mild COVID-19. Looking at the study overall: There were largely donor-specific TCR clusters.

This clonotype was recorded once. Germline loops: CDR1 LNHNV, CDR2 YYDKDF (reference sequence). The CDR3 spans 15 residues. The junction had 4 bases not matched to a gene; V was cut back by 0 bases and J by 6 bases. 5'RACE primed from the constant segment yielded TCR alpha and TCR beta cDNA libraries bearing sample barcodes and UMIs. MiXCR was run by TCRdb on the 5' RACE reads, yielding one entry per CDR3 protein. Here the sample spans 350,000 to 450,000 distinct CDR3 sequences, 20% to 25% being singletons. The specimen sequenced was PBMCs or a T cell subset sorted from them (not recorded which). This receptor was taken from an adult woman who had mild COVID-19 (a few samples of this study predate the infection). Cell type and time point are not known. The chain recombines TRBV15 with TRBJ2-2, with 7 bases fitting TRBD1. This CDR3 is CATSRDFQGAGELFF. Written as DNA, the CDR3 is TGTGCCACCAGCAGAGATTTCCAGGGGGCCGGGGAGCTGTTTTTT.